A single sample is the source of the 19 T cell receptor beta chains below, sequenced in a study of human T cells and chemical hapten exposure (dated by TCRdb to 2020 to 2022). The library was produced with RACE. The data were produced on a NextSeq 500. TCRdb's own reprocessing of the public reads used fastp at Q25 and MiXCR and kept productive beta chains. Every CDR3 protein is listed once, alongside the most common genes and DNA of its rows. For this sample there are roughly 43,000 distinct CDR3 sequences; about 9.6% appear just once. Roughly 13% of the sample lies in the top ten. In the paper's terms, the time point label means: patch test 2, 6 weeks after DPC sensitization. Per the publication, the treatment or condition label means: therapeutic diphenylcyclopropenone sensitization with weekly scalp DPC. Total RNA was extracted from unfractionated whole blood collected in Tempus Blood RNA tubes.

The source was whole blood, collected in connection with sensitization to the hapten diphenylcyclopropenone (DPC). These receptors were collected from a woman in her 30s with alopecia areata. Some clones in this sample may be carry-over from other donors' samples.

This clonotype occurred a few times. The chain recombines TRBV11-1 with TRBJ1-2; D gene ambiguous. Germline CDR1 SGHAT, CDR2 FQDESV (reference sequence). This CDR3 has 14 residues. Trimming cost V 5 bases and J 7 bases, with 17 bases left between them. For the CDR3, the DNA is TGTGCCAGCAGCGCCGAGGGCTTCCTATCTGGCTACACCTTC. It is translated as CASSAEGFLSGYTF. Together with reference TRBV11-1 and TRBJ1-2, the CDR3 gives the full variable domain: EAEVAQSPRYKITEKSQAVAFWCDPISGHATLYWYRQILGQGPELLVQFQDESVVDDSQLPKDRFSAERLKGVDSTLKIQPAELGDSAMYLCASSAEGFLSGYTFGSGTRLTVV.

In its sample, this clonotype was seen many times. The V and J genes are TRBV5-1 and TRBJ2-7, with a possible D match to TRBD1 (6 bases). V was shortened by 1 base and J by 5 bases, with 10 bases between the two germline ends. CDR1 SGHRS and CDR2 YFSETQ come from the germline V gene. The CDR3 spans 13 residues. In nucleotides, the CDR3 is TGCGCCAGCAGCTTGTACAGGGAAGACGAGCAGTACTTC. As protein: CASSLYREDEQYF.

This clonotype showed up many times. The chain couples TRBV6-1 to TRBJ1-1; perhaps TRBD1 as D (5 bases). Germline V gene lookup returns CDR1 MNHNS and CDR2 SASEGT. The V end lost 9 bases, the J end lost 2 bases, and 25 bases lay between the germline ends. The CDR3 sequence is 17 residues long. CDR3 loop: CASREVLRGHANTEAFF. Written as DNA, the CDR3 is TGTGCCAGTCGGGAGGTACTTCGAGGACACGCCAACACTGAAGCTTTCTTT.

The chain couples TRBV28 to TRBJ2-2, with unresolved D. From germline, CDR1 is MDHEN and CDR2 SYDVKM. V was pared by 8 bases and J by 4 bases, with 11 bases between. The CDR3 extends over 13 amino acids. The CDR3 bases are TGTGCCAGCGCCCGGCCCGGCACCGGGGAGCTGTTTTTT. Amino acids: CASARPGTGELFF.

This clonotype was seen many times. The chain couples TRBV30 to TRBJ1-2; a possible D gene is TRBD1 (5 bases). CDR1 and CDR2 (germline): GTSNPN, SVGIG (reference sequence). The CDR3 consists of 13 residues. V gave up 8 bases and J gave up 3 bases, with 16 bases separating them. The CDR3 loop is CAQRLDIYYGYTF. CDR3 nucleotides: TGTGCCCAGAGGTTGGACATTTACTATGGCTACACCTTC.

This clonotype was recorded many times. V is TRBV20-1 and J is TRBJ1-3, with 7 bases fitting TRBD1. V shed 5 bases, J shed 0 bases, and the junction held 7 bases outside the gene matches. In germline, CDR1 is DFQATT, CDR2 SNEGSKA (reference sequence). CDR3 length: 15 residues. CDR3 region: CSAGRQGPSGNTIYF. DNA of the CDR3: TGCAGTGCTGGACGACAGGGCCCCTCTGGAAACACCATATATTTT.

This clonotype occurred many times. The CDR3 reads CASSYSLPQETQYF. DNA of the CDR3: TGTGCCAGCAGTTACTCGTTGCCCCAAGAGACCCAGTACTTC. This chain uses TRBV6-2 or TRBV6-3 with TRBJ2-5; D is unclear. V gave up 0 bases and J gave up 1 base, with 6 bases separating them. The CDR3 loop spans 14 amino acids. Germline assignment: CDR1 MNHEY and CDR2 SVGEGT.

The chain carries TRBV27 and TRBJ1-2; the D is unclear. Germline V gene lookup returns CDR1 MNHEY and CDR2 SMNVEV (reference sequence). Trimming pared 8 bases from V and 1 base from J, leaving 5 bases between. This CDR3 has 11 residues. Here the CDR3 reads CASGHNYGYTF. In DNA, the CDR3 is TGTGCCAGCGGCCATAACTATGGCTACACCTTC.

This clonotype was seen at least ten times. The gene calls are TRBV7-2 and TRBJ1-1; D is uncertain. This CDR3 comprises 14 residues. Per the germline V gene, CDR1 is SGHTA and CDR2 is FQGNSA. Trimming shortened V by 1 base and J by 1 base, and 7 bases separated the two germline ends. This CDR3 is CASSLVIANTEAFF. The DNA of the CDR3 is TGTGCCAGCAGCTTAGTGATAGCGAACACTGAAGCTTTCTTT.

This clonotype was detected a few times. The chain combines TRBV19 with TRBJ2-3, with 8 positions matching TRBD1. The CDR3 is 12 residues long. The germline V gene encodes CDR1 LNHDA and CDR2 SQIVND (reference sequence). Trimming at V came to 6 bases and at J to 6 bases, leaving 2 bases not matched to a gene. The CDR3 here is CASSRQGDTQYF. CDR3 coding DNA: TGTGCCAGTAGCAGACAGGGGGATACGCAGTATTTT.

This clonotype was recorded a few times. This chain connects TRBV7-9 to TRBJ2-2; D possibly corresponds to TRBD1 (5 bases). Germline V gene lookup returns CDR1 SEHNR and CDR2 FQNEAQ (reference sequence). V gave up 2 bases and J gave up 0 bases, with 13 bases separating them. This CDR3 has 17 residues. The CDR3 here is CASSLPTGTANTGELFF. The CDR3 nucleotides are TGTGCCAGCAGCTTACCTACAGGTACCGCGAACACCGGGGAGCTGTTTTTT. The whole variable domain, remainder taken from reference TRBV7-9 and TRBJ2-2, is DTGVSQNPRHKITKRGQNVTFRCDPISEHNRLYWYRQTLGQGPEFLTYFQNEAQLEKSRLLSDRFSAERPKGSFSTLEIQRTEQGDSAMYLCASSLPTGTANTGELFFGEGSRLTVL.

This clonotype was seen a few times. This sequence joins TRBV20-1 and TRBJ1-2; D is possibly TRBD1 (5 bases). Per the germline V gene, CDR1 is DFQATT and CDR2 is SNEGSKA (reference sequence). V gave up 1 base and J gave up 2 bases, with 11 bases separating them. The CDR3 length is 14 residues. In nucleotides, the CDR3 is TGCAGTGCTAGAGCTGGGGGTGTCAACTATGGCTACACCTTC. Protein product: CSARAGGVNYGYTF.

This clonotype was counted a few times. The V and J genes are TRBV7-2 and TRBJ2-3; D could derive from TRBD1 or TRBD2 (6 bases each). With 5 bases removed from V and 6 bases from J, the gap between germline ends came to 12 bases. Per germline, CDR1 SGHTA and CDR2 FQGNSA. CDR3 length: 13 amino acids. The CDR3 bases are TGTGCCAGCAGCCCACAGGGAGGCGATACGCAGTATTTT. Protein product: CASSPQGGDTQYF.

The genes are TRBV6-6 and TRBJ2-5; 7 bases map to TRBD2. CDR3 size: 15 residues. With 6 bases clipped from V and 2 bases from J, the junction kept 9 bases outside the gene matches. Per germline, CDR1 MNHNY and CDR2 SVGAGI (reference sequence). DNA of the CDR3: TGTGCCAGCAGCCGTGCTAGCGGAAAACAAGAGACCCAGTACTTC. Translating gives CASSRASGKQETQYF.

The V call is TRBV2, the J call TRBJ2-7; D may correspond to TRBD1 or TRBD2 (6 bases each). The CDR3 runs to 14 residues. The V end was cut by 4 bases, the J end by 7 bases, with 17 bases between. CDR1 and CDR2 (germline): SNHLY, FYNNEI. The CDR3 nucleotides are TGTGCCAGCAGTGTAACAGGGACTCGCGGAGAGCAGTACTTC. Protein sequence: CASSVTGTRGEQYF.

J is TRBJ2-2 and V is TRBV7-6; maybe TRBD1 (6 bases). V lost 0 bases to trimming and J lost 0 bases, with 11 bases between them. CDR1 SGHVS and CDR2 FNYEAQ come from the germline V gene. The CDR3 runs to 17 residues. The CDR3 region has the DNA TGTGCCAGCAGCTTAGCAAGTCAGGGGCCGAACACCGGGGAGCTGTTTTTT. Its translation: CASSLASQGPNTGELFF.

Ten or more counts support this clonotype. The chain employs TRBV7-9 and TRBJ2-3; D gene unclear. V lost 5 bases, J lost 3 bases, and 3 bases lay in between. The CDR3 covers 11 residues. The germline V gene encodes CDR1 SEHNR and CDR2 FQNEAQ (reference sequence). The CDR3 spells CASSATDTQYF. CDR3 nucleotide sequence: TGTGCCAGCAGCGCAACAGATACGCAGTATTTT.

The V and J genes are TRBV19 and TRBJ1-6; D is possibly TRBD1 (5 bases). V was clipped by 8 bases and J by 10 bases, with 12 bases between them. Germline V lookup: CDR1 LNHDA, CDR2 SQIVND (reference sequence). The CDR3 contains 12 residues. CDR3 in amino acids: CASWDGGSPLHF. The CDR3 DNA sequence: TGTGCCAGTTGGGACGGAGGCTCACCCCTCCACTTT.

The sample holds a few counts of this clonotype. J is TRBJ2-7 and V is TRBV5-4, with 7 bases identical to TRBD1. Germline V gene lookup returns CDR1 SGHNT and CDR2 YYREEE (reference sequence). The CDR3 runs to 14 residues. V lost 5 bases and J lost 2; bases outside the gene matches: 7. The CDR3: CASSLNRGAYEQYF. As DNA, the CDR3 is TGTGCCAGCAGTTTAAACAGGGGCGCCTACGAGCAGTACTTC. Combining the CDR3 with reference TRBV5-4 and TRBJ2-7 gives the whole variable domain ETGVTQSPTHLIKTRGQQVTLRCSSQSGHNTVSWYQQALGQGPQFIFQYYREEENGRGNFPPRFSGLQFPNYSSELNVNALELDDSALYLCASSLNRGAYEQYFGPGTRLTVT.